Sequencing of this T cell receptor (beta chain) was carried out in a study of blood T cell repertoires in COVID-19 (dated by TCRdb to the early 2020s). With regard to the full study: The collaborator samples originated in the United States, Italy and Spain and spanned the acute and convalescent phases of COVID-19. A freely available public database, intended as a resource for researchers studying the immune response to SARS-CoV-2, is where the repertoires were released. The samples were drawn from two sources: the first 160 participants of the ongoing ImmuneRACE study, and 1,254 subjects contributed by 6 global collaborators. Subjects who had been exposed to COVID-19, were actively infected with it, or had recovered from it provided the deeply sampled blood TCRbeta repertoires that made up the dataset. The sample metadata nearly always contained a de-identified subject ID, COVID-19 status, age in years and sex. The material from the prospective study consisted of cDNA or gDNA derived from T cells, B-cell-depleted T cells, or PBMCs. HLA class I and class II types, where available, came from metadata supplied by the sample provider rather than from assay-based typing.

Whole blood was collected in K2EDTA tubes by collaborating institutions according to the institutions' own protocols. For TCRbeta analysis, collaborators shipped samples as frozen whole blood, isolated PBMCs, or DNA extracted from either of those sample types. The CDR3, from cysteine to phenylalanine, totals 15 residues. The read is trimmed to its CDR3 DNA, 45 bases read in frame from base 1. CDR1 and CDR2 are read off the germline V gene as SGHTA and FQGNSA. V trim: 4 bases; J trim: 7 bases; unmatched bases: 6. TCRbeta CDR3 regions were amplified from genomic DNA by means of the immunoSEQ Assay, a bias-controlled multiplex PCR. The authors' pipeline ran thus. Nucleated cell counts per sample were estimated from amplification of reference gene primers within the assay. To quantify the absolute abundance of each unique TCRbeta CDR3 rearrangement, sequence reads were collapsed and filtered. For each sample, productive Simpson clonality was calculated by taking the square root of Simpson's diversity index across productive rearrangements. The table comes from immuneACCESS by way of TCRdb, which keeps in-frame sequences with V and J called. Part of the clones is missing from these tables; in studies checked, under half for an unresolved V gene and the rest for unknown reasons. The V and J calls and clone size are taken from that table; D and trimming were inferred from the DNA. The table for this sample lists approximately 180,000 clones; more than 75% of them were counted only once. About 4.2% of the sample lies in the top ten.

On this clone: No cognate antigen has been identified for it. The input lacks base qualities; no much larger clone sits a single base away.

Results and caveats for the whole study, not just this receptor: Clinical and demographic metadata were provided uncurated, with the amount varying by source and participant.

The sequencing sample was made of peripheral blood. The sequence is built from TRBV7-2 and TRBJ2-1, with 11 bases aligning to TRBD2. The sequence was collected from a human donor in a cohort sampled during active COVID-19. The CDR3 loop reads CASSSQLAGVNEQFF. The DNA sequence is TGTGCCAGCAGCTCCCAACTAGCGGGAGTTAATGAGCAGTTCTTC.